The clone carrying this T cell receptor beta chain was counted only a few times. Its antigen is currently unknown. Total RNA extracted from each sample amounted to at least 6 micrograms. This entry is derived from a study of blood T cells in healthy people across ages. Study-wide results and caveats: Long-lived donors carried more naive CD4+ cells and greater diversity than aged donors.

This CDR3 contains 14 residues. V dropped 7 bases and J dropped 0; count of bases not matched to a gene: 8. CDR1 is SQVTM and CDR2 is ANQGSEA in the germline V gene. Primers used in a second PCR of roughly 7 to 12 cycles were a sample-barcoded 5' primer and a J-beta primer mix. One entry per CDR3 protein, called by TCRdb with MiXCR from the 5' RACE reads. The sample has about 780,000 distinct CDR3 sequences; around 25% are singletons. These data also featured in a second study, about T cells of mothers and their children.

The chain employs TRBV29-1 and TRBJ1-1; 7 nucleotides align to TRBD1. This sequence originates from a boy aged 5-17 years in good health. Sequenced: blood. This chain's CDR3 is CSAAGQRLNTEAFF. The CDR3 DNA reads TGCAGCGCCGCGGGACAGAGACTGAACACTGAAGCTTTCTTT.